This record looks at one T cell receptor beta chain sequence and its context. The antigen is unknown. This specimen comes from a study of OX40 agonist ivuxolimab in advanced cancers. Background on the study: The patients' treatment was ivuxolimab, an agonistic anti-OX40 (CD134) antibody. Whole-study findings and limits: Mean expanded clone counts were higher in CD8+ than CD4+ T cells. Patients who responded partially at 0.1-3.0 mg/kg showed clonal expansion ranking among the lowest.

Sequencing used immunoSEQ multiplex PCR; TCRdb keeps in-frame clones, though not all of them. The repertoire includes 70,000 to 95,000 clones, more than 75% of them detected once, and approximately 0.7% sits in the top ten. The source of this sequence is an adult with an advanced solid tumor such as melanoma, head and neck, liver or kidney cancer. Here the sequenced sample was CD4+ or CD8+ T cells sorted from blood, taken in a trial of the OX40 agonist ivuxolimab.

CDR3 loop: CASSLTRETQYF. The DNA for the CDR3 is TGTGCCAGCAGCCTAACCAGGGAGACCCAGTACTTC. The chain combines TRBV7-2 with TRBJ2-5; no reliable D call. The CDR3 contains 12 residues. Germline V gives CDR1 SGHTA, CDR2 FQGNSA. Trimming shortened V by 5 bases and J by 5 bases, and 9 bases separated the two germline ends.